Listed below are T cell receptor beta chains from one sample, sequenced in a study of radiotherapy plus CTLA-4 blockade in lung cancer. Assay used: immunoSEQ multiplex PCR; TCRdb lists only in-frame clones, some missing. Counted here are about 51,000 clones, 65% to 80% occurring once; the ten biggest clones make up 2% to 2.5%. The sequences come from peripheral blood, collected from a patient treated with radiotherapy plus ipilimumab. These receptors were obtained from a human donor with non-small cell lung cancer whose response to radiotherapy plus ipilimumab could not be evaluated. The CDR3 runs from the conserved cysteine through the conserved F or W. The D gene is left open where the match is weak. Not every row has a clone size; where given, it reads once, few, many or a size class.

TGTGCCAGCAGTTCACCTCTAGCGGGGGGCACCGGGGAGCTGTTTTTT | CASSSPLAGGTGELFF | TRBD2 | TRBJ2-2 | TRBV2 | -
TGTGCCAGCAGTGCCCTCTGGACACGAATAACCGGGGAGCTGTTTTTT | CASSALWTRITGELFF | - | TRBJ2-2 | TRBV2 | -
TGTGCCTGGAGAAGGGAGGGATTAAACACTGAAGCTTTCTTT | CAWRREGLNTEAFF | - | TRBJ1-1 | TRBV30 | -
TGCAGCGTTGAGGCGGAAGGGGGTCCCTACGAGCAGTACTTC | CSVEAEGGPYEQYF | - | TRBJ2-7 | TRBV29-1 | -
TGTGCCAGCAGCGTAGAGATGGGGCGCTTCGATGGCTACACCTTC | CASSVEMGRFDGYTF | - | TRBJ1-2 | TRBV9 | -
TGTGCCTGGGTTGAGACAGGGGGCCGAGAGACCCAGTACTTC | CAWVETGGRETQYF | TRBD1 | TRBJ2-5 | TRBV30 | -
TGTGCCAGCAGCTTAGCCGGGGTCTCCCGAGAGACCCAGTACTTC | CASSLAGVSRETQYF | - | TRBJ2-5 | TRBV11-2 | -
TGCAGCGCCTCGGACAGGGGCTACGAGCAGTACTTC | CSASDRGYEQYF | TRBD1 | TRBJ2-7 | TRBV29-1 | -
TGTGCCATCAGATCCCCAGGATCGAACACTGAAGCTTTCTTT | CAIRSPGSNTEAFF | - | TRBJ1-1 | TRBV10-3 | few
TGTGCCAGCAGCAAAGCGAGAAGCTCCTACAATGAGCAGTTCTTC | CASSKARSSYNEQFF | - | TRBJ2-1 | TRBV7-2 | few
TGCGCCAGCAGTGGCGGCAGGGAGAACACTGAAGCTTTCTTT | CASSGGRENTEAFF | - | TRBJ1-1 | TRBV10-2 | -
TGCAGCGCAACTAGCGGGGGCTACAATGAGCAGTTCTTC | CSATSGGYNEQFF | TRBD2 | TRBJ2-1 | TRBV29-1 | -
TGTGCCTGGAAAGGACACAGGGGGCGAGGAGGCTACACCTTC | CAWKGHRGRGGYTF | TRBD1 | TRBJ1-2 | TRBV30 | once
TGTGCCAGCAGAGGGACAGGGGACCCAACCGGGGAGCTGTTTTTT | CASRGTGDPTGELFF | TRBD1 | TRBJ2-2 | TRBV6-1 | -
TGCGCCAGCACCTTGGGTAAAAACAATGAGCAGTTCTTC | CASTLGKNNEQFF | - | TRBJ2-1 | TRBV5-1 | -
TGTGCCAGCTCCCTCCCGGGACAGGGGGCGCGGGAGACCCAGTACTTC | CASSLPGQGARETQYF | TRBD1 | TRBJ2-5 | TRBV2 | -
TGTGCCAGCAGGGAAACTAGCGGGGGCAGGGGAGAGCAGTTCTTC | CASRETSGGRGEQFF | TRBD2 | TRBJ2-1 | TRBV2 | few
TGTGCCGGAATAGGACAGTTTCTCTATGGCTACACCTTC | CAGIGQFLYGYTF | - | TRBJ1-2 | TRBV30 | -
TGCGCCAGCAGCTTGGCATTGACTAGCGGCCCCACAGATACGCAGTATTTT | CASSLALTSGPTDTQYF | TRBD2 | TRBJ2-3 | TRBV5-1 | -
TGCAGCGTTGAGGGGGGGGGTGAAGGGTATGGCTACACCTTC | CSVEGGGEGYGYTF | - | TRBJ1-2 | TRBV29-1 | once
TGTGCCAGCAGTTTACTCGGACAGGGGGAGTACGAGCAGTACTTC | CASSLLGQGEYEQYF | TRBD1 | TRBJ2-7 | TRBV28 | once
TGTGCCAGCAACCTTGGACAGGGGTATAACTATGGCTACACCTTC | CASNLGQGYNYGYTF | TRBD1 | TRBJ1-2 | TRBV28 | -
TGTGCCAGCACAAAGCCCGACAGATATCAGCCCCAGCATTTT | CASTKPDRYQPQHF | - | TRBJ1-5 | TRBV5-4 | few
TGTGCCAGCAGTTCCCCCTCGGGAGGGTTCTACGAGCAGTACTTC | CASSSPSGGFYEQYF | TRBD2 | TRBJ2-7 | TRBV27 | -
TGTGCCAGCAGCGTGTCCGCAGGGTCATTTAATGAAAAACTGTTTTTT | CASSVSAGSFNEKLFF | - | TRBJ1-4 | TRBV9 | -
TGTGCCAGCAGCGAGGGACTAGCGGGGGGAGCAGATACGCAGTATTTT | CASSEGLAGGADTQYF | TRBD2 | TRBJ2-3 | TRBV7-2 | -
TGTGCCAGCAGGCCTCTCGGGACAGTTAATCAGCCCCAGCATTTT | CASRPLGTVNQPQHF | TRBD1 | TRBJ1-5 | TRBV28 | -
TGCGCCAGCACCAGAGGACTAGCGGGAGCCGGCACCGGGGAGCTGTTTTTT | CASTRGLAGAGTGELFF | TRBD2 | TRBJ2-2 | TRBV5-1 | -
TGTGCCAGCAGCTTACAGGGAATGAACACTGAAGCTTTCTTT | CASSLQGMNTEAFF | - | TRBJ1-1 | TRBV7-3 | -
TGCGCCAGCAGCTTAGGCAGGGATGAGACCCAGTACTTC | CASSLGRDETQYF | - | TRBJ2-5 | TRBV5-1 | -
TGTGCCAGCAGCTTAGTGCTAGGGGCAGATACGCAGTATTTT | CASSLVLGADTQYF | - | TRBJ2-3 | TRBV7-9 | -
TGTGCCAGTACCAGGGGTCGTTCTTACTATGGCTACACCTTC | CASTRGRSYYGYTF | - | TRBJ1-2 | TRBV19 | -
TGTGCCAGCAGCCAAGCCCAAACTGAAGCTTTCTTT | CASSQAQTEAFF | - | TRBJ1-1 | TRBV7-2 | -
TGTGCCAGCACCTACGGACAACTACATGGCTACACCTTC | CASTYGQLHGYTF | - | TRBJ1-2 | TRBV7-3 | -
TGTGCCAGCAGCGTAACCGCCGGGACAGGGGGCCAAGAGACCCAGTACTTC | CASSVTAGTGGQETQYF | TRBD1 | TRBJ2-5 | TRBV9 | few
TGTGCCAGCAGCCTAAAGATAACACTAGCGGGAGCGGATGAGCAGTTCTTC | CASSLKITLAGADEQFF | TRBD2 | TRBJ2-1 | TRBV4-2 | -
TGTGCCAGCAGCCCAACCTTGACAGACTCTGGGGCCAACGTCCTGACTTTC | CASSPTLTDSGANVLTF | - | TRBJ2-6 | TRBV6-4 | few
TGTGCCAGCAGTGCACCCCAGGGGTCCAAGTTCTTC | CASSAPQGSKFF | - | TRBJ2-1 | TRBV6-1 | -
TGTGCCAGCAGCTCTAGCGGGGCCTACAATGAGCAGTTCTTC | CASSSSGAYNEQFF | TRBD2 | TRBJ2-1 | TRBV5-4 | -
TGCAGCGTTGGGACAGGGAGTGATTATCAGCCCCAGCATTTT | CSVGTGSDYQPQHF | TRBD1 | TRBJ1-5 | TRBV29-1 | few
TGTGCCAGCTCACCAGCACAGGGTGGTAGCAATCAGCCCCAGCATTTT | CASSPAQGGSNQPQHF | - | TRBJ1-5 | TRBV18 | -
TGTGCCAGCAGGGACTCCCCGGACTCCTACGAGCAGTACTTC | CASRDSPDSYEQYF | - | TRBJ2-7 | TRBV2 | -
TGTGCCAGCATGAGGGACAGGGGGCCCAATCAGCCCCAGCATTTT | CASMRDRGPNQPQHF | TRBD1 | TRBJ1-5 | TRBV6-1 | -
TGTGCCAGCAGTGGACCCGGACAGGGTAGGACTGAAGCTTTCTTT | CASSGPGQGRTEAFF | TRBD1 | TRBJ1-1 | TRBV6-1 | -
TGTGCCAGCAGTTTATCGGCAGGGGTTATCTCCTATGGCTACACCTTC | CASSLSAGVISYGYTF | - | TRBJ1-2 | TRBV27 | -